Below are 11 T cell receptor beta chains sequenced from a single sample in a study of CD8+ T cells in alopecia areata. cDNA prepared by RNA extraction and subsequent reverse transcription served as the template for sequencing. The protocol was immunoSEQ multiplex PCR, while the TCRdb copy is restricted to in-frame clones and leaves out a portion. The top ten clones hold 1.8% of a sample with under 350,000 clones, roughly 50% of them seen once. As to treatment: oral pan-JAK inhibitor, 5-10 mg twice daily. Sample: CD4+ T cells sorted from blood, taken at week 24, from a patient treated with tofacitinib. The source of these receptors is a human donor with alopecia areata.

The chain carries TRBV4-3 and TRBJ1-4; a weak D match, TRBD1 (6 bases). This CDR3 contains 16 residues. Trimming pared 3 bases from V and 3 bases from J, leaving 14 bases between. In germline, CDR1 is LGHNA, CDR2 YSLEER. The CDR3 nucleotides are TGCGCCAGCAGCCAGGATACAGGGTTCTCTAATGAAAAACTGTTTTTT. Translated, it gives CASSQDTGFSNEKLFF.

The V call is TRBV30, the J call TRBJ2-7, with 11 nucleotides matching TRBD1. Trimming cost V 4 bases and J 4 bases; bases outside gene matches: 6. This CDR3 has 14 amino acids. Looked up from germline, CDR1 is GTSNPN and CDR2 is SVGIG (reference sequence). CDR3 sequence: CAWNGQGARYEQYF. CDR3 coding DNA: TGTGCCTGGAATGGACAGGGGGCTCGGTACGAGCAGTACTTC.

The chain recombines TRBV6-5 with TRBJ2-5; 8 bases are shared with TRBD1. Per the germline V gene, CDR1 is MNHEY and CDR2 is SVGAGI. This CDR3 has 15 residues. The V segment lost 5 bases and the J segment 5 bases; nucleotides outside the gene matches: 10. CDR3 coding DNA: TGTGCCAGCAGTGCGAGGACAGGGTGGAGGGAGACCCAGTACTTC. Encoded protein: CASSARTGWRETQYF.

The gene calls are TRBV6-5 and TRBJ2-7; 7 nucleotides match TRBD1. There are 14 residues in the CDR3. Germline assignment: CDR1 MNHEY and CDR2 SVGAGI. V was pared by 6 bases and J by 3 bases, with 8 bases of the junction left unmatched. Here the CDR3 reads CASSPRQGRYEQYF. The CDR3 bases are TGTGCCAGCAGCCCCCGACAGGGTCGCTACGAGCAGTACTTC.

The table lists this clone with a few counts. The chain recombines TRBV7-2 with TRBJ2-3; the match to TRBD2 covers 10 bases. J lost 1 base, V lost 2 bases, and 3 bases had no gene match. The CDR3 loop spans 16 amino acids. Germline CDR1 reads SGHTA; CDR2 reads FQGNSA. DNA of the CDR3: TGTGCCAGCAGCTTACAAGGGACTAGCGGCACAGATACGCAGTATTTT. Protein: CASSLQGTSGTDTQYF.

The chain combines TRBV29-1 with TRBJ2-3; D gene ambiguous. CDR1 and CDR2 (germline): SQVTM, ANQGSEA. The CDR3 consists of 13 residues. With 4 bases removed from V and 2 bases from J, the gap between germline ends came to 10 bases. This CDR3 is CSVGTRITDTQYF. The CDR3 nucleotides are TGCAGCGTTGGAACCAGAATCACAGATACGCAGTATTTT.

V is TRBV29-1 and J is TRBJ2-4; TRBD2 is a possible D gene (7 bases). The CDR3 is made up of 14 amino acids. The V and J ends lost 6 bases and 1 base respectively, with 13 bases between them. Germline values: CDR1 SQVTM, CDR2 ANQGSEA. The CDR3 loop reads CSVGGGIAKNIQYF. As DNA, the CDR3 is TGCAGCGTGGGAGGGGGGATCGCCAAAAACATTCAGTACTTC.

A few counts support this clone. The chain recombines TRBV29-1 with TRBJ1-1; TRBD1 might be the D (5 bases). Germline CDR1 SQVTM, CDR2 ANQGSEA. The CDR3 spans 12 residues. The V end lost 7 bases, the J end lost 7 bases, and 16 bases lay between the germline ends. CDR3 in DNA: TGCAGCGCTCAACGGGGCGGGGATGAAGCTTTCTTT. Its translation is CSAQRGGDEAFF.

The chain has TRBV30 and TRBJ2-7; 11 bases map to TRBD2. This CDR3 region has 15 residues. From germline, CDR1 is GTSNPN and CDR2 SVGIG (reference sequence). After removal of 4 bases from V and 3 bases from J, the junction contained 8 bases not matched to a gene. Here the CDR3 DNA reads TGTGCCTGGATGGCGGGGCTAGCGGGGGGCTACGAGCAGTACTTC. It yields the protein CAWMAGLAGGYEQYF.

CDR3 sequence (DNA): TGTGCCAGCAGCTTAAGACGGAAAACCTACGAGCAGTACTTC. It codes for CASSLRRKTYEQYF. The chain couples TRBV7-9 to TRBJ2-7; D is ambiguous. The CDR3 is 14 residues long. The germline V gene has CDR1 SEHNR and CDR2 FQNEAQ (reference sequence). V lost 2 bases to trimming and J lost 2 bases, with 10 bases between them. Variable domain in full (rest from reference TRBV7-9 and TRBJ2-7): DTGVSQNPRHKITKRGQNVTFRCDPISEHNRLYWYRQTLGQGPEFLTYFQNEAQLEKSRLLSDRFSAERPKGSFSTLEIQRTEQGDSAMYLCASSLRRKTYEQYFGPGTRLTVT.

This clone was recorded a few times. The chain uses TRBV21-1 and TRBJ2-2; the table's D call TRBD2 went unverified against the DNA. TRBV21-1 is a pseudogene locus. The CDR3 length is 11 residues. As DNA, the CDR3 is TGTGCCACTATGGCGGCCGGGGAGCTGTTTTTT. As protein: CATMAAGELFF.